The 30 T cell receptor beta chains given below trace back to one sample, sequenced in a study of blood T cell repertoires in COVID-19. Here immunoSEQ multiplex PCR was the method, and the copy in TCRdb shows in-frame clones only, minus some. This table holds 260,000 or so clones, approximately 86% found once. Material for sequencing was peripheral blood. The source of these receptors is a man between 18 and 29 years old with active or convalescent COVID-19.

The chain uses TRBV12-3 or TRBV12-4 and TRBJ2-7; 8 bases fit TRBD2. The CDR3 is 12 amino acids. J gave up 6 bases and V 7 bases, and 5 bases lay outside the gene matches. DNA for the CDR3: TGTGCCAGCACCTCAGGACTAGCCGAGCAGTACTTC. Amino acids: CASTSGLAEQYF.

The V call is TRBV3-1 (or the pseudogene TRBV3-2), the J call TRBJ2-7; a possible D gene is TRBD1 (6 bases). Trimming shortened V by 5 bases and J by 5 bases, and 16 bases separated the two germline ends. Germline V gives CDR1 LGHDT, CDR2 YNNKEL (reference sequence). The CDR3 loop spans 14 amino acids. In DNA, the CDR3 is TGTGCCAGCAGCAAGCCCGGGACATTGAACGAGCAGTACTTC. This sequence encodes CASSKPGTLNEQYF.

This chain links TRBV12-3 or TRBV12-4 with TRBJ2-1; the D is unclear. V lost 4 bases and J lost 10, with 8 bases in between. The CDR3 sequence is 11 residues long. CDR3 in amino acids: CASSYDLEQFF. The CDR3 region has the DNA TGTGCCAGCAGTTACGACTTGGAGCAGTTCTTC.

This clone came up a few times. CDR3 loop: CASSTSGGTTSSYEQYF. DNA for the CDR3: TGTGCCAGCAGTACCTCGGGGGGGACGACAAGCTCCTACGAGCAGTACTTC. V gene TRBV25-1 combines with J gene TRBJ2-7; 8 bases align to TRBD2. V shed 5 bases, J shed 0 bases, and the junction held 12 bases outside the gene matches. CDR1 and CDR2 from the germline V gene are MGHDK and SYGVNS. This CDR3 region has 17 residues.

The chain couples TRBV19 to TRBJ1-6; D not certain. V was pared by 5 bases and J by 8 bases, with 10 bases between. The CDR3 totals 13 residues. Germline lookup yields CDR1 LNHDA and CDR2 SQIVND (reference sequence). CDR3 DNA sequence: TGTGCCAGTAGTTTGACCCAGGATTCACCCCTCCACTTT. This sequence encodes CASSLTQDSPLHF. The variable domain in full, with the rest retrieved from reference TRBV19 and TRBJ1-6, is DGGITQSPKYLFRKEGQNVTLSCEQNLNHDAMYWYRQDPGQGLRLIYYSQIVNDFQKGDIAEGYSVSREKKESFPLTVTSAQKNPTAFYLCASSLTQDSPLHFGNGTRLTVT.

The J gene is TRBJ2-7, the V gene TRBV6-2 or TRBV6-3, with 8 bases that match TRBD1. V lost 5 bases to trimming and J lost 2 bases; unmatched junction nucleotides: 11. This CDR3 is built from 16 residues. Germline CDR1 and CDR2: MNHEY and SVGEGT. The CDR3 protein is CASSADRTGPPYEQYF. CDR3 DNA sequence: TGTGCCAGCAGTGCCGACCGGACAGGGCCCCCCTACGAGCAGTACTTC.

J is TRBJ1-6 and V is TRBV19, with 10 bases lining up with TRBD1. Trimming cost V 7 bases and J 7 bases; bases outside gene matches: 13. Germline V lookup: CDR1 LNHDA, CDR2 SQIVND (reference sequence). This CDR3 contains 17 residues. The CDR3 DNA follows: TGTGCCAGTACCTTAGGGGACAGGGGTGGAGGAAATTCACCCCTCCACTTT. It is translated as CASTLGDRGGGNSPLHF.

This clone was seen just once. V gene TRBV7-2 combines with J gene TRBJ2-1, with 7 bases that match TRBD2. Looked up from germline, CDR1 is SGHTA and CDR2 is FQGNSA. CDR3 size: 16 residues. The ends lost 4 bases at V and 2 bases at J; junction bases unmatched: 8. In DNA, the CDR3 is TGTGCCAGCAGCTACCCCCCCAGCGGGGCCTACAATGAGCAGTTCTTC. This codes for CASSYPPSGAYNEQFF.

The chain couples TRBV19 to TRBJ2-2; no firm D call. The CDR3 is 12 residues long. V was trimmed by 3 bases and J by 3 bases, leaving 2 bases between them. The germline gives CDR1 LNHDA, CDR2 SQIVND (reference sequence). As DNA, the CDR3 is TGTGCCAGTAGTATCGACACCGGGGAGCTGTTTTTT. Translated, it gives CASSIDTGELFF.

The chain combines TRBV7-9 with TRBJ2-7; D might be TRBD2 (6 bases). V lost 4 bases, J lost 2 bases, and 18 bases lay in between. The CDR3 length is 16 residues. Germline V gene data show CDR1 as SEHNR and CDR2 as FQNEAQ (reference sequence). CDR3 amino acids: CASSSDRGFTTYEQYF. In DNA form, the CDR3 reads TGTGCCAGCAGCTCAGATCGGGGGTTTACCACCTACGAGCAGTACTTC.

The chain carries TRBV19 and TRBJ2-3, with 9 bases that match TRBD1. V gave up 3 bases and J gave up 4 bases; unmatched junction bases: 8. CDR1 is LNHDA and CDR2 is SQIVND in the germline V gene (reference sequence). This CDR3 contains 16 residues. The CDR3 protein is CASSIEGQGSSDTQYF. The CDR3 coding sequence is TGTGCCAGTAGTATTGAGGGACAGGGTTCCTCAGATACGCAGTATTTT.

The chain links TRBV9 to TRBJ2-3, with 7 bases fitting TRBD1. The CDR3 spans 15 residues. Germline CDR1 is SGDLS and CDR2 is YYNGEE. The ends lost 3 bases at V and 4 bases at J; junction bases unmatched: 8. CDR3 amino acids: CASSGTGVHPDTQYF. In nucleotides, the CDR3 is TGTGCCAGCAGCGGAACAGGGGTACATCCAGATACGCAGTATTTT.

This clone appeared a single time. The chain is built from TRBV27 and TRBJ1-2; 7 nucleotides line up with TRBD1. The trim removed 0 bases at V and 3 bases at J, leaving 7 bases unmatched. The CDR3 has 16 residues. Germline V gives CDR1 MNHEY, CDR2 SMNVEV (reference sequence). The CDR3 region is CASSLSPSTGYYGYTF. CDR3 nucleotides: TGTGCCAGCAGTTTATCCCCCTCGACAGGGTACTATGGCTACACCTTC.

This clone was recorded once. V and J are TRBV12-3 or TRBV12-4 and TRBJ2-2; perhaps TRBD1 as D (5 bases). The length of the CDR3 is 13 residues. Deletions cut 6 bases from V and 5 bases from J, with 10 bases between. The CDR3 loop is CASSRTGTGELFF. The CDR3 coding sequence is TGTGCCAGCAGCAGAACAGGAACCGGGGAGCTGTTTTTT.

DNA of the CDR3: TGTGCCAGTACGGACAGAAATAACTATGGCTACACCTTC. Encoded protein: CASTDRNNYGYTF. The genes are TRBV2 and TRBJ1-2, with D tentatively TRBD1 (6 bases). Trimming shortened V by 9 bases and J by 1 base, and 12 bases separated the two germline ends. CDR1 and CDR2 (germline): SNHLY, FYNNEI. The CDR3 length is 13 residues.

The chain combines TRBV21-1 with TRBJ1-6; the table gives TRBD1 as D, unverified against the DNA. TRBV21-1 represents a pseudogene. The CDR3 totals 17 residues. CDR3 loop: CASSRRGQGSLNSPLHF. In nucleotides, the CDR3 is TGTGCCAGCAGCAGAAGGGGACAGGGGTCCTTAAATTCACCCCTCCACTTT.

V usage is TRBV7-2 and J usage is TRBJ1-1; D not certain. The CDR3 sequence is 13 residues long. Germline V CDR1 and CDR2: SGHTA, FQGNSA. V dropped 5 bases and J dropped 5 bases, with 12 bases sitting between them. CDR3 amino acids: CASSNRGRTEAFF. The CDR3, as DNA: TGTGCCAGCAGCAACCGGGGTCGGACTGAAGCTTTCTTT.

The genes are TRBV10-3 and TRBJ2-2, with a weak D call TRBD2 (5 bases). The germline V gene has CDR1 ENHRY and CDR2 SYGVKD. The CDR3 has 14 residues. V lost 9 bases and J lost 5, with 16 bases in between. The CDR3 DNA follows: TGTGCCATTAGGAGGCAGGTGGGGACCGGGGAGCTGTTTTTT. Its protein is CAIRRQVGTGELFF.

The genes are TRBV7-2 and TRBJ1-1; D is undetermined. The CDR3 extends over 11 amino acids. Looked up from germline, CDR1 is SGHTA and CDR2 is FQGNSA. Trimming left V 5 bases short and J 8 bases short, with 9 bases between. Here the CDR3 DNA reads TGTGCCAGCAGCAACATCAGGGAAGCTTTCTTT. Its protein product is CASSNIREAFF.

The genes are TRBV9 and TRBJ2-7, with TRBD1 matching over 8 bases. Trimming took 0 bases from V and 0 from J; bases not matched to a gene: 11. CDR1 is SGDLS, CDR2 YYNGEE, per germline. This CDR3 has 18 amino acids. The CDR3 nucleotides read TGTGCCAGCAGCGTAGAAGGTTTGGGGACAGGCGTCTCCTACGAGCAGTACTTC. It is translated as CASSVEGLGTGVSYEQYF.

The V gene is TRBV19, the J gene TRBJ2-3, with D possibly being TRBD1 (6 bases). CDR1 is LNHDA, CDR2 SQIVND, per germline (reference sequence). The CDR3 runs to 14 residues. V was trimmed by 4 bases and J by 2 bases, leaving 10 bases between them. In nucleotides, the CDR3 is TGTGCCAGTAGTAGAGGGGGATACACAGATACGCAGTATTTT. It codes for CASSRGGYTDTQYF.

This clone was observed a handful of times. The CDR3 DNA sequence: TGTGCCAGCGCACTCCGGAACTATGGCTACACCTTC. It codes for CASALRNYGYTF. This chain uses TRBV2 with TRBJ1-2; D gene ambiguous. CDR1 SNHLY and CDR2 FYNNEI come from the germline V gene. The V end was cut by 8 bases, the J end by 2 bases, with 9 bases between. The CDR3 has 12 amino acids.

The CDR3 protein is CASSLGQGFTEAFF. The CDR3, as DNA: TGTGCCAGCAGTTTGGGACAGGGTTTCACTGAAGCTTTCTTT. V and J are TRBV27 and TRBJ1-1, with TRBD1 matching 9 bases. V gave up 3 bases and J gave up 4 bases; unmatched junction bases: 3. The CDR3 has 14 residues. Germline V gene data show CDR1 as MNHEY and CDR2 as SMNVEV (reference sequence).

The V gene is TRBV7-8, the J gene TRBJ2-7; D uncertain. Germline V gene sequence: CDR1 SGHVS, CDR2 FQNEAQ. The length of the CDR3 is 16 residues. Trimming removed 1 base at V and 1 base at J, with 14 bases between. This CDR3 reads CASSLDGGATSYEQYF. The CDR3 coding sequence is TGTGCCAGCAGCTTAGATGGTGGAGCAACTTCCTACGAGCAGTACTTC.

J is TRBJ2-1 and V is TRBV12-3 or TRBV12-4; 8 bases map to TRBD1. The CDR3 loop spans 13 amino acids. Unmatched junction bases numbered 5, after V lost 4 bases and J lost 9 bases. The DNA for the CDR3 is TGTGCCAGCAGTTCCGGACAGGGAACTGAGCAGTTCTTC. It yields the protein CASSSGQGTEQFF.

The V gene is TRBV10-1, the J gene TRBJ1-4; D gene uncertain. The CDR3 consists of 13 residues. V lost 6 bases and J 7 bases, leaving 12 bases between the germline ends. The germline CDR1 and CDR2 sequences are WNHNN and SYGVQD (reference sequence). CDR3 sequence reads: CASSLGSGEKLFF. CDR3 coding DNA: TGCGCCAGCAGCCTTGGCTCGGGTGAAAAACTGTTTTTT.

CDR3 in amino acids: CASSFLQGAYGSPLHF. The CDR3 bases are TGTGCCAGTAGTTTCCTACAGGGGGCGTACGGTTCACCCCTCCACTTT. The V call is TRBV19, the J call TRBJ1-6; 9 bases agree with TRBD1. The CDR3 length is 16 residues. V lost 5 bases, J lost 9 bases, and 11 bases stayed unmatched. CDR1 and CDR2 (germline): LNHDA, SQIVND (reference sequence).

This clone turned up a few times. The chain links TRBV7-9 to TRBJ2-1; 9 bases map to TRBD2. The length of the CDR3 is 13 residues. The V segment lost 6 bases and the J segment 5 bases; nucleotides outside the gene matches: 2. Germline CDR1 reads SEHNR; CDR2 reads FQNEAQ (reference sequence). CDR3 nucleotide sequence: TGTGCCAGCAGGGGACTAGCCAACAATGAGCAGTTCTTC. It specifies CASRGLANNEQFF.

As DNA, the CDR3 is TGTGCCAGCAGCCAAGGTCCGCAGGTTGGCTACACCTTC. It is translated as CASSQGPQVGYTF. This chain links TRBV14 with TRBJ1-2; D remains unclear. V lost 1 base to trimming and J lost 7 bases, with 10 bases between them. Germline loops: CDR1 SGHDN, CDR2 FVKESK. The CDR3 consists of 13 residues.

The V call is TRBV27, the J call TRBJ1-2, with 9 bases fitting TRBD1. The CDR3 consists of 15 residues. J gave up 0 bases and V 5 bases, and 4 bases lay outside the gene matches. CDR1 and CDR2 from the germline V gene are MNHEY and SMNVEV (reference sequence). CDR3 DNA sequence: TGTGCCAGCAGTCCAGACAGGGGGGCTAACTATGGCTACACCTTC. As protein: CASSPDRGANYGYTF.